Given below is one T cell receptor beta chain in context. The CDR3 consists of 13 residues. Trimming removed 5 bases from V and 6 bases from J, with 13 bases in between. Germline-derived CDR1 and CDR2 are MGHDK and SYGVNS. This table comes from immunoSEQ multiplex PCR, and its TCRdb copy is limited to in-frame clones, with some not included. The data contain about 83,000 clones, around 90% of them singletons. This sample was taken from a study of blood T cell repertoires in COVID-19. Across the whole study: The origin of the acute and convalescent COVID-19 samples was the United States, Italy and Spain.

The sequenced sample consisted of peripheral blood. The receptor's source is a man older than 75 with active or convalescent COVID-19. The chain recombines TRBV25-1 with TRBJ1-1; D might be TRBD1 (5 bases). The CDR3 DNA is TGTGCCAGCAGTCAGGGCGCATACGCTGAAGCTTTCTTT. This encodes CASSQGAYAEAFF.